This TCR beta chain was captured in a study of Graves' ophthalmopathy and Graves' hyperthyroidism. TCR beta CDR3 amplification used RNA transcripts. RT-PCR was first run with HTBI primers, then multiplex PCR in a second round. TCRdb recomputed calls from the multiplex PCR reads with MiXCR, one row per CDR3 protein. The repertoire has 150,000 or so distinct CDR3 sequences, more than 30% of them found once; the top ten carry about 6%. With 6 bases removed from V and 8 bases from J, the gap between germline ends came to 16 bases. Germline CDR1 reads MNHNS; CDR2 reads SASEGT. The CDR3 spans 14 residues. The rearrangement links TRBV6-1 to TRBJ2-2, with D hard to call. Input material: peripheral blood. This sequence originates from a woman between 40 and 55 years old with Graves' ophthalmopathy. The CDR3: CASRAPETGGELFF. The CDR3 DNA reads TGTGCCAGCAGAGCACCGGAGACGGGTGGGGAGCTGTTTTTT.